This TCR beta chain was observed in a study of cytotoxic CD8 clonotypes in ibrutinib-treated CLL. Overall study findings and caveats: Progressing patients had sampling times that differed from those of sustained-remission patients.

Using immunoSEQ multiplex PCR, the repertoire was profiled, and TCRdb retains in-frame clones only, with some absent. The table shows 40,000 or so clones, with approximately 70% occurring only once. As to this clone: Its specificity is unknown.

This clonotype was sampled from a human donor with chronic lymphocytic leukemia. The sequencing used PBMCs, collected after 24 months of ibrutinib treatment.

CDR3 in DNA: TGTGCCAGCAGTGGCGACAGGGGAGAGACCCAGTACTTC. Protein sequence: CASSGDRGETQYF. This rearrangement joins TRBV2 to TRBJ2-5; the match to TRBD1 covers 8 bases. Germline-derived CDR1 and CDR2 are SNHLY and FYNNEI. The CDR3 is made up of 13 amino acids. V gave up 4 bases and J gave up 4 bases; unmatched junction bases: 2.